This T cell receptor (beta chain) was found in a study of brain T cells in children with intractable seizures. The CDR3 runs to 15 residues. The junction had 8 bases not matched to a gene; V was cut back by 5 bases and J by 4 bases. Per the germline V gene, CDR1 is MNHEY and CDR2 is SMNVEV (reference sequence). General study findings and limits: Clones missing pre-surgery may reflect undersampling of that blood sample.

Surgery cases with the highest brain T cell transcript signatures were chosen for sequencing. Points on this clone: Its antigen remains unidentified.

TCRdb's copy holds only in-frame clones and misses some; the assay was immunoSEQ multiplex PCR. The sample lists 88,000 or so clones; about 90% were seen once. The chain employs TRBV27 and TRBJ1-2; 9 bases are a match to TRBD1. The sequence was collected from a girl aged 2 to 10 with Rasmussen encephalitis and intractable seizures. This material consisted of peripheral blood, taken at surgery. CDR3 coding DNA: TGTGCCAGCAGTCCCGGGACAGGGTTGGGCTATGGCTACACCTTC. Residues: CASSPGTGLGYGYTF.